A single sample is the source of the 15 T cell receptor beta chains below, sequenced in a study of shared clonotypes between healthy human individuals. CD45RO-negative, CCR7-selected cells formed the naive CD8 fraction, which excluded terminally differentiated effector memory CD45RA+ cells. Some clones are missing from TCRdb's copy, which holds only in-frame ones; the method was immunoSEQ multiplex PCR. The repertoire consists of roughly 2,000,000 clones, with around 95% occurring once and the leading ten covering more than 1.5%. The sample consisted of naive CD8+ T cells from PBMCs. These receptors were taken from a man aged 18 to 29 in good health. Some clones in this sample may be carry-over from other donors' samples.

The chain has TRBV7-9 and TRBJ2-3, with no clear D. Trimming removed 2 bases at V and 5 bases at J, with 5 bases between. CDR1 and CDR2 (germline): SEHNR, FQNEAQ (reference sequence). The CDR3 covers 12 residues. Here the CDR3 DNA reads TGTGCCAGCAGCTTACTTGAAGATACGCAGTATTTT. It specifies CASSLLEDTQYF.

This chain uses TRBV7-4 with TRBJ1-5, with 9 positions matching TRBD1. The CDR3 is 18 residues long. Germline V lookup: CDR1 SGHVT, CDR2 SQSDAQ. The V and J ends lost 5 bases and 6 bases, in that order; junction bases with no gene match: 17. The CDR3 is CASSGGQGSAPVCQPQHF. CDR3 bases: TGTGCCAGCAGCGGAGGACAGGGGTCGGCTCCCGTCTGTCAGCCCCAGCATTTT.

V and J are TRBV27 and TRBJ2-4, with 10 positions matching TRBD1. Germline trimming cut 6 bases from V and 8 bases from J; bases unmatched to any gene: 10. CDR3 length equals 15 residues. Germline CDR1 reads MNHEY; CDR2 reads SMNVEV (reference sequence). The CDR3, as DNA: TGTGCCAGCAGATCCAGACAGGGGGCGTGGGACATTCAGTACTTC. This gives the protein CASRSRQGAWDIQYF.

The rearrangement links TRBV27 to TRBJ2-1; no definite D call. The CDR3 length is 14 residues. Trimming removed 7 bases from V and 3 bases from J, with 13 bases in between. In germline, CDR1 is MNHEY, CDR2 SMNVEV (reference sequence). The CDR3 DNA sequence: TGTGCCAGCATGGCGCTAGTTGGCTACAATGAGCAGTTCTTC. This encodes CASMALVGYNEQFF.

The chain couples TRBV7-9 to TRBJ2-2; 8 bases are a match to TRBD2. This CDR3 is built from 14 residues. The V and J ends lost 7 bases and 7 bases, in that order; junction bases with no gene match: 8. The germline V gene encodes CDR1 SEHNR and CDR2 FQNEAQ (reference sequence). The CDR3 DNA sequence: TGTGCCAGCACCCTTAGCGGGAAGAGCGGGGAGCTGTTTTTT. It is translated as CASTLSGKSGELFF.

This chain joins TRBV7-8 and TRBJ2-3; 13 bases fit TRBD2. The CDR3 is made up of 17 amino acids. CDR1 and CDR2 (germline): SGHVS, FQNEAQ. The V and J ends lost 5 bases and 0 bases, in that order; junction bases with no gene match: 5. CDR3 residues: CASSRLAGGPSTDTQYF. DNA of the CDR3: TGTGCCAGCAGCCGACTAGCGGGAGGACCAAGCACAGATACGCAGTATTTT.

V usage is TRBV19 and J usage is TRBJ1-5, with D possibly being TRBD1 (5 bases). Trimming left V 5 bases short and J 4 bases short, with 15 bases between. The CDR3 totals 15 residues. Germline V gene lookup returns CDR1 LNHDA and CDR2 SQIVND (reference sequence). This CDR3 reads CASSPRDGENQPQHF. CDR3 bases: TGTGCCAGTAGTCCCCGGGACGGCGAGAATCAGCCCCAGCATTTT.

The chain is built from TRBV28 and TRBJ2-2; the D is unclear. The CDR3 contains 17 residues. V shed 5 bases and J shed 2 bases, with 18 bases lying between them. The germline CDR1 and CDR2 sequences are MDHEN and SYDVKM. CDR3 sequence: CASSRPGTGPNTGELFF. CDR3 sequence (DNA): TGTGCCAGCAGTCGACCGGGCACGGGCCCAAACACCGGGGAGCTGTTTTTT.

V gene TRBV28 combines with J gene TRBJ2-1, with 10 nucleotides matching TRBD2. With V trimmed by 5 bases and J by 4 bases, 8 bases remained unmatched. The CDR3 covers 16 residues. Germline values: CDR1 MDHEN, CDR2 SYDVKM. CDR3 in DNA: TGTGCCAGCAGTCCACACACTAGCGGGGTGTACAATGAGCAGTTCTTC. It codes for CASSPHTSGVYNEQFF.

The chain uses TRBV28 and TRBJ2-5; the D gene is possibly TRBD1 (5 bases). Trimming shortened V by 3 bases and J by 4 bases, and 18 bases separated the two germline ends. This CDR3 spans 16 amino acids. The germline gives CDR1 MDHEN, CDR2 SYDVKM. CDR3 residues: CASSFLWGDGRETQYF. The CDR3 DNA is TGTGCCAGCAGTTTCCTCTGGGGCGATGGGCGAGAGACCCAGTACTTC. Looking up the rest from reference TRBV28 and TRBJ2-5 gives the full variable domain: DVKVTQSSRYLVKRTGEKVFLECVQDMDHENMFWYRQDPGLGLRLIYFSYDVKMKEKGDIPEGYSVSREKKERFSLILESASTNQTSMYLCASSFLWGDGRETQYFGPGTRLLVL.

Details on this clone: Different DNA sequences within this sample yield the same CDR3. V is TRBV9 and J is TRBJ2-7, with unresolved D. Germline V CDR1 and CDR2: SGDLS, YYNGEE. This CDR3 region has 14 residues. V shed 0 bases and J shed 2 bases, with 9 bases lying between them. Here the CDR3 reads CASSVGVGAYEQYF. Here the CDR3 DNA reads TGTGCCAGCAGCGTAGGGGTCGGAGCCTACGAGCAGTACTTC.

The chain has TRBV4-3 and TRBJ2-1; weak D call: TRBD2 (6 bases). Between the trimmed V and J ends, which lost 1 base and 5 bases, there was a span of 18 bases. The germline CDR1 and CDR2 sequences are LGHNA and YSLEER. The CDR3 runs to 17 residues. The CDR3 region has the DNA TGCGCCAGCAGCCAAGTTTACCGGCTAGCGTTCAACAATGAGCAGTTCTTC. Translation: CASSQVYRLAFNNEQFF.

The genes are TRBV14 and TRBJ2-3; possible D gene TRBD2, 6 bases. V was clipped by 1 base and J by 4 bases, with 18 bases between them. CDR3 length: 17 residues. Germline V gene lookup returns CDR1 SGHDN and CDR2 FVKESK. DNA for the CDR3: TGTGCCAGCAGCCAAGGTGTCTTGCGGGAAGGTGCAGATACGCAGTATTTT. It codes for CASSQGVLREGADTQYF.

In DNA, the CDR3 is TGTGCCAGCAGCCGCAAGCCGCGGGAGGCCTACCGCACAGATACGCAGTATTTT. Translation: CASSRKPREAYRTDTQYF. This chain links TRBV7-2 with TRBJ2-3; 8 bases align to TRBD2. Losses at the gene ends were 5 bases for V and 1 base for J; bases not matched to a gene: 14. Germline CDR1 is SGHTA and CDR2 is FQGNSA. The length of the CDR3 is 18 residues.

This rearrangement joins TRBV11-2 to TRBJ1-1, with TRBD1 matching 9 bases. The CDR3 spans 12 residues. With V trimmed by 6 bases and J by 7 bases, 3 bases remained unmatched. Germline V gene data show CDR1 as SGHAT and CDR2 as FQNNGV. CDR3 sequence reads: CASRQGASEAFF. Written as DNA, the CDR3 is TGTGCCAGCAGACAGGGGGCAAGTGAAGCTTTCTTT. The complete variable domain, with remaining parts taken from reference TRBV11-2 and TRBJ1-1, reads EAGVAQSPRYKIIEKRQSVAFWCNPISGHATLYWYQQILGQGPKLLIQFQNNGVVDDSQLPKDRFSAERLKGVDSTLKIQPAKLEDSAVYLCASRQGASEAFFGQGTRLTVV.